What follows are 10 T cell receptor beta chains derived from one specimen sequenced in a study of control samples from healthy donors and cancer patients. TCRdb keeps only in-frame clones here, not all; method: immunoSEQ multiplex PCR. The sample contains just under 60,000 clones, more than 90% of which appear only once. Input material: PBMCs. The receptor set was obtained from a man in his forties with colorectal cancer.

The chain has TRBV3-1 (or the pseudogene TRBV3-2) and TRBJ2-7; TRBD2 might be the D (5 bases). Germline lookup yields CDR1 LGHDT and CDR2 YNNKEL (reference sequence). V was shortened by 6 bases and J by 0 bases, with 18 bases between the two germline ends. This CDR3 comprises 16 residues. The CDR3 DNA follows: TGTGCCAGCAGAGCCTCGGGCGGGCTTAGCTCCTACGAGCAGTACTTC. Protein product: CASRASGGLSSYEQYF.

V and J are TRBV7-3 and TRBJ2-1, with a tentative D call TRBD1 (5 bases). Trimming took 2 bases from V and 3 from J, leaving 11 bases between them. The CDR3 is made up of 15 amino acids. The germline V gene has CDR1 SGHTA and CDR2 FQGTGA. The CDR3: CASSLERQSYNEQFF. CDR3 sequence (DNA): TGTGCCAGCAGCTTAGAACGACAGAGCTACAATGAGCAGTTCTTC.

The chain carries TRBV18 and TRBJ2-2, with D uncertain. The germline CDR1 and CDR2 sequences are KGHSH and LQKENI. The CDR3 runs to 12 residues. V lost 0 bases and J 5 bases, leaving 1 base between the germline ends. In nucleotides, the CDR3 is TGTGCCAGCTCACCACCGACCGGGGAGCTGTTTTTT. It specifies CASSPPTGELFF.

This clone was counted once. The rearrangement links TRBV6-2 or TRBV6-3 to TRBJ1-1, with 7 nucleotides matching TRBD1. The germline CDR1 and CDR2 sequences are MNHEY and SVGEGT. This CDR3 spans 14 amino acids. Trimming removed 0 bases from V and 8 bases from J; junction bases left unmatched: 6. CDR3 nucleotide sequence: TGTGCCAGCAGTTACTCACAGGGGAGTTCCGAAGCTTTCTTT. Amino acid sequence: CASSYSQGSSEAFF.

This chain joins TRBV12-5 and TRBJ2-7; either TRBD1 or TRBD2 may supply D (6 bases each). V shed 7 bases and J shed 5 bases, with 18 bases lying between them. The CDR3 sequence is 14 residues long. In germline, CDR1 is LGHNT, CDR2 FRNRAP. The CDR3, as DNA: TGTGCTAGTGCTAAGGGGGGCAGGTTCGACGAGCAGTACTTC. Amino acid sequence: CASAKGGRFDEQYF.

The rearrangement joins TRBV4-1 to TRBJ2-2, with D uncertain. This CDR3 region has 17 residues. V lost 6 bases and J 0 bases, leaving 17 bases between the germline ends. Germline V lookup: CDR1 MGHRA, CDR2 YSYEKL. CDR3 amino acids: CASSFDATLANTGELFF. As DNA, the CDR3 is TGCGCCAGCAGTTTCGACGCCACCTTGGCGAACACCGGGGAGCTGTTTTTT.

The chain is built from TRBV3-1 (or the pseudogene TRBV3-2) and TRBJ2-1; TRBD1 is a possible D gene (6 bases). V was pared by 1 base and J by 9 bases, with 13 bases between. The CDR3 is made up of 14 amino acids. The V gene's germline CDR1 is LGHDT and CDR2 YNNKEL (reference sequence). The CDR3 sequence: CASSQGAGVSEQFF. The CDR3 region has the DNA TGTGCCAGCAGCCAAGGTGCAGGGGTTAGTGAGCAGTTCTTC.

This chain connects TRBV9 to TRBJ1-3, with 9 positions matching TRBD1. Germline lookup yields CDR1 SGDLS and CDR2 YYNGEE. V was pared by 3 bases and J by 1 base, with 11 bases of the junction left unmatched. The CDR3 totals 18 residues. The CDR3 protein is CASSAQVGTGSSGNTIYF. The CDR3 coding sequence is TGTGCCAGCAGCGCCCAGGTGGGGACAGGGTCTTCTGGAAACACCATATATTTT. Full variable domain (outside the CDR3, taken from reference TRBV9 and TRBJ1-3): DSGVTQTPKHLITATGQRVTLRCSPRSGDLSVYWYQQSLDQGLQFLIQYYNGEERAKGNILERFSAQQFPDLHSELNLSSLELGDSALYFCASSAQVGTGSSGNTIYFGEGSWLTVV.

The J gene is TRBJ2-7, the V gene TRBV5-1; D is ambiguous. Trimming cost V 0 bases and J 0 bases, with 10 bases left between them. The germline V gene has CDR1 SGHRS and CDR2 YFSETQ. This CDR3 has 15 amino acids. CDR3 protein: CASSLDDLSSYEQYF. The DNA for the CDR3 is TGCGCCAGCAGCTTGGACGATTTAAGCTCCTACGAGCAGTACTTC.

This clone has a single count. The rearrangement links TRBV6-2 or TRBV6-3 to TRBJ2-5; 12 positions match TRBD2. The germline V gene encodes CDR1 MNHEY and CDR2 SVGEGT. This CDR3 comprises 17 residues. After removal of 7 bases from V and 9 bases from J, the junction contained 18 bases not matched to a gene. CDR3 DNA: TGTGCCAGCATCCCCGGGCTAGCGGGGGGGGCCCAATTGGCCCAGTACTTC. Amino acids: CASIPGLAGGAQLAQYF.